The 32 T cell receptor beta chains reported below all come from one sample, sequenced in a study of regulatory T cells in long-lasting Graves disease. Arm-PCR with iRepertoire HTBI primers amplified the CDR3 regions for these TCR beta libraries. TCRdb independently ran MiXCR on the multiplex PCR reads; one entry per CDR3 protein. Found here are 400,000 to 550,000 distinct CDR3 sequences, approximately 15% of them singletons; the top ten hold roughly 17%. Time point given: newly diagnosed GD, antithyroid drugs for less than 3 months. From PBMCs, RNA was extracted and then used to make the TCR library. These data were likewise used in another study, on T cells in Graves' hyperthyroidism and ophthalmopathy.

Sample: peripheral blood mononuclear cells (PBMCs), taken at new diagnosis, from a patient treated with antithyroid drugs. Every receptor here comes from a woman between 25 and 40 years old with Graves disease.

This clonotype was detected a few times. The V and J genes are TRBV24-1 and TRBJ1-1; no definite D call. Germline lookup yields CDR1 KGHDR and CDR2 SFDVKD. Trimming shortened V by 0 bases and J by 3 bases, and 4 bases separated the two germline ends. CDR3 length equals 13 residues. CDR3 nucleotides: TGTGCCACCAGTGATTTGTTTGACACTGAAGCTTTCTTT. Residues: CATSDLFDTEAFF.

This clonotype turned up a few times. The chain combines TRBV28 with TRBJ2-5, with D tentatively TRBD1 or TRBD2 (5 bases each). Per germline, CDR1 MDHEN and CDR2 SYDVKM. Trimming cost V 8 bases and J 1 base, with 17 bases left between them. CDR3 length equals 15 residues. DNA for the CDR3: TGTGCCAGCCTTGGGGGTGGGCGACTCCAAGAGACCCAGTACTTC. Protein sequence: CASLGGGRLQETQYF. Full variable domain (missing parts from reference TRBV28 and TRBJ2-5): DVKVTQSSRYLVKRTGEKVFLECVQDMDHENMFWYRQDPGLGLRLIYFSYDVKMKEKGDIPEGYSVSREKKERFSLILESASTNQTSMYLCASLGGGRLQETQYFGPGTRLLVL.

A few counts support this clonotype. V is TRBV4-1 and J is TRBJ1-4; possible D gene TRBD1, 6 bases. Trimming left V 2 bases short and J 6 bases short, with 16 bases between. Germline V gene sequence: CDR1 MGHRA, CDR2 YSYEKL. The CDR3 consists of 16 residues. This CDR3 is CASSQRPQGMHEKLFF. The CDR3 bases are TGCGCCAGCAGCCAACGACCGCAGGGGATGCATGAAAAACTGTTTTTT.

This clonotype came up many times. V is TRBV15 and J is TRBJ2-1, with D uncertain. V lost 8 bases to trimming and J lost 1 base, with 12 bases between them. Per germline, CDR1 LNHNV and CDR2 YYDKDF (reference sequence). This CDR3 comprises 14 residues. CDR3 region: CATAFERSYNEQFF. The CDR3 DNA sequence: TGTGCCACCGCTTTTGAGCGTTCCTACAATGAGCAGTTCTTC.

This clonotype was picked up many times. The gene calls are TRBV7-9 and TRBJ2-7; 8 bases line up with TRBD2. After removal of 3 bases from V and 7 bases from J, the junction contained 5 bases not matched to a gene. The CDR3 contains 13 residues. The germline V gene has CDR1 SEHNR and CDR2 FQNEAQ (reference sequence). CDR3 nucleotides: TGTGCCAGCAGCTTGAGCGGGAGAGGTGAGCAGTACTTC. Translating gives CASSLSGRGEQYF.

This clonotype has a count of ten or more. The chain carries TRBV30 and TRBJ1-5; 8 bases are shared with TRBD1. With V trimmed by 2 bases and J by 6 bases, 6 bases remained unmatched. Per germline, CDR1 GTSNPN and CDR2 SVGIG (reference sequence). This CDR3 is built from 14 residues. In DNA, the CDR3 is TGTGCCTGGAGTTTAGGACAGGGAGGTCAGCCCCAGCATTTT. Its protein product is CAWSLGQGGQPQHF.

This clonotype was seen only a few times. The chain employs TRBV9 and TRBJ2-1, with 7 bases matching TRBD2. The CDR3 runs to 14 residues. Germline assignment: CDR1 SGDLS and CDR2 YYNGEE. The ends lost 3 bases at V and 8 bases at J; junction bases unmatched: 8. CDR3 sequence reads: CASSGGLDVYEQFF. The CDR3 nucleotides are TGTGCCAGCAGCGGAGGACTAGATGTCTATGAGCAGTTCTTC.

Notes on this clonotype: This may stem from a read error, because a much larger clone lies one nucleotide away. Because the CDR3 is missing its conserved closing phenylalanine or tryptophan, this is likely a read error. V gene TRBV3-1 combines with J gene TRBJ1-6; TRBD1 matches at 8 bases. J lost 9 bases, V lost 1 base, and 2 bases had no gene match. From germline, CDR1 is LGHDT and CDR2 YNNKEL (reference sequence). The CDR3 is 14 residues long. Here the CDR3 reads CASSQGQGSSPLHS. In DNA, the CDR3 is TGTGCCAGCAGCCAAGGACAGGGGTCTTCACCCCTCCACTCT.

This clonotype has at least ten counts. This chain uses TRBV11-2 with TRBJ1-1, with D perhaps matching TRBD1 (5 bases). Trimming removed 5 bases from V and 0 bases from J, with 13 bases in between. Germline V lookup: CDR1 SGHAT, CDR2 FQNNGV. The CDR3 is made up of 15 amino acids. The CDR3 here is CASSGRSGLNTEAFF. The CDR3 nucleotides are TGTGCCAGCAGCGGCCGTTCAGGGCTGAACACTGAAGCTTTCTTT.

The V and J genes are TRBV6-4 and TRBJ1-1; unclear D gene. CDR3 length: 12 amino acids. Germline assignment: CDR1 MRHNA and CDR2 SNTAGT. Trimming pared 8 bases from V and 8 bases from J, leaving 15 bases between. The CDR3 here is CASREWVCEAFF. CDR3 DNA sequence: TGTGCCAGCCGAGAATGGGTTTGCGAAGCTTTCTTT.

In its sample, this clonotype was seen many times. Written as DNA, the CDR3 is TGTGCCAGCTCGCGAGGACAGGGGAACACTGAAGCTTTCTTT. It translates to CASSRGQGNTEAFF. This rearrangement joins TRBV18 to TRBJ1-1; 8 nucleotides match TRBD1. In germline, CDR1 is KGHSH, CDR2 LQKENI. The CDR3 length is 14 residues. With 6 bases clipped from V and 1 base from J, the junction kept 4 bases outside the gene matches.

The chain uses TRBV12-3 or TRBV12-4 and TRBJ1-2; D perhaps matches TRBD1 (5 bases). V was pared by 6 bases and J by 7 bases, with 15 bases between. The length of the CDR3 is 13 residues. The CDR3 spells CASSLKGGAGYTF. CDR3 DNA sequence: TGTGCCAGCAGCCTGAAGGGAGGGGCTGGCTACACCTTC.

The chain links TRBV6-1 to TRBJ2-1; D perhaps matches TRBD1 (5 bases). The ends were cut back, 0 bases at V and 12 bases at J, with 9 bases in the middle. This CDR3 is 12 amino acids long. In germline, CDR1 is MNHNS, CDR2 SASEGT. The CDR3 nucleotides read TGTGCCAGCAGTGAAGCAGGGGTCGGGCAGTTCTTC. Its translation: CASSEAGVGQFF.

This clonotype has ten or more counts. This chain uses TRBV2 with TRBJ2-2; D gene uncertain. V lost 3 bases and J 5 bases, leaving 10 bases between the germline ends. The V gene's germline CDR1 is SNHLY and CDR2 FYNNEI. The CDR3 covers 14 residues. The CDR3 coding sequence is TGTGCCAGCAGTGAGACTGGGCCTACCGGGGAGCTGTTTTTT. It specifies CASSETGPTGELFF.

Of note for this clonotype: The junction departs from the called germline gene at one end, perhaps through a read error. V is TRBV12-3 or TRBV12-4 and J is TRBJ2-3; weak D call: TRBD2 (5 bases). CDR3 length: 15 amino acids. The CDR3 loop reads CAGSPGLVNTDTQYF. The CDR3 nucleotides read TGTGCCGGCAGTCCGGGATTAGTAAACACAGATACGCAGTATTTT.

This clonotype was picked up many times. The V gene is TRBV7-8, the J gene TRBJ2-1; 7 nucleotides line up with TRBD2. Trimming took 6 bases from V and 3 from J; bases not matched to a gene: 8. The CDR3 is 15 amino acids. The germline gives CDR1 SGHVS, CDR2 FQNEAQ. CDR3 DNA sequence: TGTGCCAGCAGACTCGAGCGGGGACTCTACAATGAGCAGTTCTTC. It specifies CASRLERGLYNEQFF.

This clonotype appeared many times. The chain carries TRBV10-2 and TRBJ2-2; 10 bases fit TRBD2. Germline CDR1 reads WSHSY; CDR2 reads SAAADI. The CDR3 is 18 residues long. The junction had 5 bases not matched to a gene; V was cut back by 0 bases and J by 1 base. The CDR3 DNA is TGCGCCAGCAGTGAGTCCCCCCTAGCGGGAGAGAACACCGGGGAGCTGTTTTTT. Translation: CASSESPLAGENTGELFF.

This clonotype was picked up many times. The chain combines TRBV20-1 with TRBJ1-5, with D unresolved. V was clipped by 3 bases and J by 0 bases, with 6 bases between them. CDR1 is DFQATT and CDR2 is SNEGSKA in the germline V gene (reference sequence). The CDR3 loop spans 13 amino acids. In DNA form, the CDR3 reads TGCAGTGCTAGTGCCACTAGCAATCAGCCCCAGCATTTT. Translated, it gives CSASATSNQPQHF.

This clonotype was seen ten or more times. Compared with germline, one end of the junction differs, possibly owing to a read error. The chain couples TRBV4-1 to TRBJ2-7; the D call may be TRBD1 or TRBD2 (5 bases each). The CDR3 consists of 14 residues. CDR1 MGHRA and CDR2 YSYEKL come from the germline V gene. This CDR3 reads CASSPGTETWTTYF. The CDR3 region has the DNA TGTGCCAGCAGCCCCGGGACCGAGACTTGGACGACGTACTTC.

This clonotype was seen many times. The chain joins TRBV28 to TRBJ2-7; 7 bases align to TRBD1. In germline, CDR1 is MDHEN, CDR2 SYDVKM. CDR3 length: 12 amino acids. The J segment lost 5 bases and the V segment lost 4 bases, leaving 2 bases of the junction unmatched. The CDR3 region has the DNA TGTGCCAGCAGTTCGACAGGGAACGAGCAGTACTTC. It is translated as CASSSTGNEQYF. The whole variable domain, filled in from reference TRBV28 and TRBJ2-7, reads DVKVTQSSRYLVKRTGEKVFLECVQDMDHENMFWYRQDPGLGLRLIYFSYDVKMKEKGDIPEGYSVSREKKERFSLILESASTNQTSMYLCASSSTGNEQYFGPGTRLTVT.

This clonotype was seen ten or more times. The chain combines TRBV3-1 with TRBJ1-1; 8 nucleotides agree with TRBD1. Germline V gene lookup returns CDR1 LGHDT and CDR2 YNNKEL (reference sequence). The V gene end was trimmed by 3 bases and the J gene end by 1 base; junction bases not matched to a gene: 1. The CDR3 runs 14 residues. The DNA of the CDR3 is TGTGCCAGCAGCCAGGGGACAGGGAACACTGAAGCTTTCTTT. Its protein product is CASSQGTGNTEAFF.

This clonotype was detected a few times. This chain joins TRBV9 and TRBJ1-1, with TRBD1 matching 8 bases. Losses at the gene ends were 3 bases for V and 1 base for J; bases not matched to a gene: 2. Germline V gene sequence: CDR1 SGDLS, CDR2 YYNGEE. CDR3 length equals 14 residues. CDR3 in DNA: TGTGCCAGCAGCGCAGGGACAGGGAACACTGAAGCTTTCTTT. Amino acid sequence: CASSAGTGNTEAFF.

This clonotype was seen ten or more times. V is TRBV5-1 and J is TRBJ2-1; 15 positions match TRBD2. CDR1 is SGHRS, CDR2 YFSETQ, per germline. The CDR3 length is 16 residues. With 2 bases clipped from V and 13 bases from J, the junction kept 10 bases outside the gene matches. CDR3 sequence reads: CASSLPGTSGRPVQFF. CDR3 DNA sequence: TGCGCCAGCAGCTTACCCGGGACTAGCGGGAGGCCGGTCCAGTTCTTC.

The sample holds many counts of this clonotype. This rearrangement joins TRBV28 to TRBJ2-1, with 8 bases identical to TRBD2. Germline-derived CDR1 and CDR2 are MDHEN and SYDVKM. The CDR3 is 18 amino acids. The V segment lost 3 bases and the J segment 0 bases; nucleotides outside the gene matches: 10. The CDR3 DNA follows: TGTGCCAGCAGTTTTGGGGGCCAGCGGGAGTACTCCTACAATGAGCAGTTCTTC. It encodes CASSFGGQREYSYNEQFF.

This clonotype has a count of ten or more. The rearrangement uses TRBV2 and TRBJ1-6, with 11 bases fitting TRBD1. The CDR3 sequence is 15 residues long. In germline, CDR1 is SNHLY, CDR2 FYNNEI. J gave up 9 bases and V 5 bases, and 6 bases lay outside the gene matches. The DNA for the CDR3 is TGTGCCAGCAGTACCGGACAGGGGGCAGTTTCACCCCTCCACTTT. Its protein product is CASSTGQGAVSPLHF.

The table lists this clonotype with many counts. The chain carries TRBV5-1 and TRBJ2-7, with D perhaps TRBD1 or TRBD2 (5 bases each). The V and J ends lost 1 base and 2 bases respectively, with 13 bases between them. Germline V CDR1 and CDR2: SGHRS, YFSETQ. The CDR3 extends over 15 amino acids. This CDR3 is CASSLNGRGPYEQYF. CDR3 DNA: TGCGCCAGCAGCTTGAATGGACGGGGCCCCTACGAGCAGTACTTC.

V gene TRBV20-1 combines with J gene TRBJ2-1, with TRBD2 matching over 13 bases. V lost 0 bases to trimming and J lost 7 bases; unmatched junction nucleotides: 6. Germline V CDR1 and CDR2: DFQATT, SNEGSKA (reference sequence). CDR3 length equals 16 residues. CDR3 sequence: CSARDLLAGGPNEQFF. The CDR3 DNA sequence: TGCAGTGCTAGAGACCTACTAGCGGGAGGGCCAAATGAGCAGTTCTTC.

The table lists this clonotype with a few counts. J is TRBJ1-5 and V is TRBV9; 8 bases are a match to TRBD1. In germline, CDR1 is SGDLS, CDR2 YYNGEE. This CDR3 has 16 residues. The V gene end was trimmed by 3 bases and the J gene end by 4 bases; junction bases not matched to a gene: 9. The CDR3 nucleotides are TGTGCCAGCAGCGCGGGTCCAGGACAGGGAAATCAGCCCCAGCATTTT. Its translation: CASSAGPGQGNQPQHF.

This clonotype was observed at least ten times. The chain uses TRBV3-1 and TRBJ1-2; no clear D gene. CDR3 length: 14 residues. Germline CDR1 and CDR2: LGHDT and YNNKEL (reference sequence). With 0 bases removed from V and 6 bases from J, the gap between germline ends came to 11 bases. CDR3: CASSQEGLPDGYTF. The CDR3 DNA follows: TGTGCCAGCAGCCAAGAAGGCCTCCCCGATGGCTACACCTTC.

V and J are TRBV20-1 and TRBJ1-1; D unresolved. This CDR3 contains 15 residues. Between the trimmed V and J ends, which lost 2 bases and 0 bases, there was a span of 13 bases. From germline, CDR1 is DFQATT and CDR2 SNEGSKA (reference sequence). CDR3 residues: CSARFSGGLNTEAFF. The CDR3 DNA reads TGCAGTGCTAGATTTTCGGGCGGTTTGAACACTGAAGCTTTCTTT.

The sample holds a few counts of this clonotype. This chain connects TRBV4-1 to TRBJ1-5; D unresolved. This CDR3 has 13 amino acids. Germline V lookup: CDR1 MGHRA, CDR2 YSYEKL. V was trimmed by 1 base and J by 6 bases, leaving 7 bases between them. DNA of the CDR3: TGCGCCAGCAGCCAAGTACGTAGTCAGCCCCAGCATTTT. This translates into CASSQVRSQPQHF.

This clonotype occurred many times. This rearrangement joins TRBV12-3 or TRBV12-4 to TRBJ2-1; TRBD2 aligns across 14 bases. The V gene end was trimmed by 3 bases and the J gene end by 13 bases; junction bases not matched to a gene: 8. The length of the CDR3 is 15 residues. The CDR3 DNA reads TGTGCCAGCAGTTTGGCGGGACTAGCGGGAGTAGGACAGTTCTTC. Translated: CASSLAGLAGVGQFF.